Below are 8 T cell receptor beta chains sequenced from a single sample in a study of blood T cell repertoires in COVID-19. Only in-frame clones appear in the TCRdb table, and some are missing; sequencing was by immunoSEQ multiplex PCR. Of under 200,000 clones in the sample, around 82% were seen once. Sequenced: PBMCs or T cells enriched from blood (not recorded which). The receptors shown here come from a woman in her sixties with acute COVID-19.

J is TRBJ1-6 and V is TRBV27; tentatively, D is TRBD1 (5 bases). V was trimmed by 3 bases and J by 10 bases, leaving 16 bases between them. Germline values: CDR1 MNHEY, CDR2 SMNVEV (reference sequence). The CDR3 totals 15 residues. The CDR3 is CASSFRTAGLSPLHF. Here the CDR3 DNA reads TGTGCCAGCAGTTTTCGGACGGCAGGGTTATCACCCCTCCACTTT.

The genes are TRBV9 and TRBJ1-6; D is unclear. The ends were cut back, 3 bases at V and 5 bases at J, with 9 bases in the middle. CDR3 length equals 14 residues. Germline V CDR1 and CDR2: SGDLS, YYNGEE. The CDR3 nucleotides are TGTGCCAGCAGCGGCGGCGAGGATAATTCACCCCTCCACTTT. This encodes CASSGGEDNSPLHF.

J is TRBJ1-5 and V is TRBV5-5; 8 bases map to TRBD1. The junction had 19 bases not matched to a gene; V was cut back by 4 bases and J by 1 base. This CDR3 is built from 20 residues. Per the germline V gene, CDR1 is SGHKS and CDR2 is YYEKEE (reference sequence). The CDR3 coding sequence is TGTGCCAGCAGCCCGGGGCGGGGCAGGGGGCAAGGTGGGAGCAATCAGCCCCAGCATTTT. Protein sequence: CASSPGRGRGQGGSNQPQHF.

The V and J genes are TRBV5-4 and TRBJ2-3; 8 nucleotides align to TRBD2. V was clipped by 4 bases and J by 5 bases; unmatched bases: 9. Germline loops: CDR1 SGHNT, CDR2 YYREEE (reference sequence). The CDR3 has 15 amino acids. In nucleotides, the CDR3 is TGTGCCAGCAGCCTAACTAGCGGAGGAGTAGATACGCAGTATTTT. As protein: CASSLTSGGVDTQYF.

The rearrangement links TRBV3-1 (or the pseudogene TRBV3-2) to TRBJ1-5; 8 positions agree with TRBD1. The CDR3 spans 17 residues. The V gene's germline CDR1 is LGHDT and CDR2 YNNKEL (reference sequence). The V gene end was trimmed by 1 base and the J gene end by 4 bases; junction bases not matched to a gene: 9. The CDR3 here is CASSQGGQASINQPQHF. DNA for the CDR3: TGTGCCAGCAGCCAAGGGGGACAGGCATCAATAAATCAGCCCCAGCATTTT.

The CDR3 bases are TGTGCCAGCAGCTTAACTAGCGGAACCACCGGGGAGCTGTTTTTT. Amino acid sequence: CASSLTSGTTGELFF. This chain connects TRBV7-2 to TRBJ2-2; TRBD2 matches 8 bases. Per germline, CDR1 SGHTA and CDR2 FQGNSA. The CDR3 consists of 15 residues. Losses at the gene ends were 2 bases for V and 4 bases for J; bases not matched to a gene: 3.

The CDR3 region is CASSRDPGAEQYF. CDR3 DNA sequence: TGCGCCAGCAGCCGGGACCCAGGGGCCGAGCAGTACTTC. This rearrangement joins TRBV4-3 to TRBJ2-7; D possibly corresponds to TRBD1 (6 bases). V lost 4 bases, J lost 6 bases, and 13 bases lay in between. The germline V gene has CDR1 LGHNA and CDR2 YSLEER. This CDR3 comprises 13 residues.

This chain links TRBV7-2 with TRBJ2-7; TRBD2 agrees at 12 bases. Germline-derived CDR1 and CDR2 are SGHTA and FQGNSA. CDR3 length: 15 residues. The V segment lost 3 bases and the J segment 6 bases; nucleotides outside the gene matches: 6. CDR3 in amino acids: CASSLTSGSPSEQYF. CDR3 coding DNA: TGTGCCAGCAGCTTGACTAGCGGGAGTCCCTCCGAGCAGTACTTC.